Presented here are 10 T cell receptor beta chains from one specimen sequenced in a study of blood T cell repertoires in COVID-19. The assay was immunoSEQ multiplex PCR, and TCRdb's table has in-frame clones only and misses some. Of about 360,000 clones listed, about 90% are singletons. Material: PBMCs or T cells enriched from blood (not recorded which). The receptors shown here come from a man aged 40-50 years in a cohort exposed to, infected with or recovered from COVID-19 (not recorded which).

J is TRBJ2-6 and V is TRBV18; D is ambiguous. Germline V gene sequence: CDR1 KGHSH, CDR2 LQKENI. The CDR3 totals 15 residues. Trimming cost V 5 bases and J 2 bases, with 10 bases left between them. The CDR3 nucleotides are TGTGCCAGCTCAAATTGGCCCGCTGGGGCCAACGTCCTGACTTTC. Its protein is CASSNWPAGANVLTF.

V is TRBV9 and J is TRBJ2-2, with 10 bases lining up with TRBD2. The CDR3 has 16 amino acids. Germline CDR1 reads SGDLS; CDR2 reads YYNGEE. The ends lost 3 bases at V and 5 bases at J; junction bases unmatched: 7. CDR3 nucleotide sequence: TGTGCCAGCAGCGAGAGAGCGGGAGGGCCGACCGGGGAGCTGTTTTTT. Residues: CASSERAGGPTGELFF.

The chain combines TRBV19 with TRBJ2-1; 11 bases agree with TRBD2. The V and J ends lost 5 bases and 6 bases, in that order; junction bases with no gene match: 3. Germline V lookup: CDR1 LNHDA, CDR2 SQIVND (reference sequence). The CDR3 is 14 amino acids. CDR3 nucleotides: TGTGCCAGTAGTTATAGCGGGAGGGCCAATGAGCAGTTCTTC. Protein: CASSYSGRANEQFF.

V gene TRBV28 combines with J gene TRBJ1-5; 9 bases fit TRBD1. The length of the CDR3 is 14 residues. Losses at the gene ends were 6 bases for V and 5 bases for J; bases not matched to a gene: 5. The germline V gene has CDR1 MDHEN and CDR2 SYDVKM. For the CDR3, the DNA is TGTGCCAGCAGAACGGGACAGGGATATCAGCCCCAGCATTTT. Encoded protein: CASRTGQGYQPQHF.

This rearrangement joins TRBV10-2 to TRBJ2-3; 10 bases fit TRBD2. Germline V gene lookup returns CDR1 WSHSY and CDR2 SAAADI. This CDR3 is 17 amino acids long. J was trimmed by 3 bases and V by 0 bases; bases with no gene match: 6. The CDR3 sequence: CASSESPSGSPTDTQYF. The CDR3 bases are TGCGCCAGCAGTGAGTCTCCTAGCGGGAGTCCTACAGATACGCAGTATTTT.

This clone occurred once. This sequence joins TRBV5-4 and TRBJ2-1; 7 bases match TRBD2. Losses at the gene ends were 3 bases for V and 2 bases for J; bases not matched to a gene: 5. The CDR3 consists of 15 residues. Germline V gives CDR1 SGHNT, CDR2 YYREEE (reference sequence). CDR3 loop: CASSSLAAAYNEQFF. The CDR3 nucleotides read TGTGCCAGCAGCTCCCTAGCGGCAGCCTACAATGAGCAGTTCTTC.

The V call is TRBV5-6, the J call TRBJ1-6; D is uncertain. Per germline, CDR1 SGHDT and CDR2 YYEEEE. Trimming removed 0 bases at V and 0 bases at J, with 7 bases between. This CDR3 comprises 16 residues. This CDR3 is CASSLEGSSYNSPLHF. CDR3 DNA sequence: TGTGCCAGCAGCTTGGAAGGGAGCTCCTATAATTCACCCCTCCACTTT.

The DNA for the CDR3 is TGCAGTGCTACCCAGGGGGGTGAGCAGTACTTC. Its translation is CSATQGGEQYF. The V gene is TRBV20-1, the J gene TRBJ2-7, with a tentative D call TRBD1 (7 bases). Between the trimmed V and J ends, which lost 4 bases and 7 bases, there was a span of 11 bases. The CDR3 runs to 11 residues. Germline lookup yields CDR1 DFQATT and CDR2 SNEGSKA (reference sequence).

This clone was seen only once. The chain carries TRBV11-2 and TRBJ2-5; no clear D gene. CDR3 length: 11 amino acids. Per germline, CDR1 SGHAT and CDR2 FQNNGV. V was cut by 5 bases and J by 2 bases, with 3 bases left in between. Here the CDR3 DNA reads TGTGCCAGCAGCGCGCAAGAGACCCAGTACTTC. Amino acids: CASSAQETQYF. The full variable domain, its missing parts supplied by reference TRBV11-2 and TRBJ2-5, is EAGVAQSPRYKIIEKRQSVAFWCNPISGHATLYWYQQILGQGPKLLIQFQNNGVVDDSQLPKDRFSAERLKGVDSTLKIQPAKLEDSAVYLCASSAQETQYFGPGTRLLVL.

The chain has TRBV28 and TRBJ1-1; the D gene is possibly TRBD1 (5 bases). This CDR3 spans 14 amino acids. The ends were cut back, 3 bases at V and 5 bases at J, with 13 bases in the middle. Germline values: CDR1 MDHEN, CDR2 SYDVKM. CDR3 amino acids: CASSFSPGGTEAFF. The CDR3 bases are TGTGCCAGCAGTTTTTCCCCCGGGGGGACTGAAGCTTTCTTT.